A single sample is the source of the 16 T cell receptor beta chains below, sequenced in a study of T cell repertoires and HLA-DP antigens (dated by TCRdb to 2016 to 2018). These receptors' targets are unknown. The library was built by means of the immunoSEQ multiplex PCR assay. The source is immuneACCESS, and TCRdb retained only in-frame sequences with V and J called. Part of the clones is not carried over; for the studies checked, unresolved V genes explain less than half of this, and the remainder is unexplained. The sample includes more than 90,000 clones, with 80% to 95% observed a single time. The biggest ten clones account for approximately 0.25% of the sample. Sequenced: CD4+ T cells from PBMCs. These receptors originate from a young woman in good health and CMV-seronegative.

The chain is built from TRBV5-1 and TRBJ2-6; weak D call: TRBD2 (5 bases). V was shortened by 2 bases and J by 2 bases, with 8 bases between the two germline ends. The V gene's germline CDR1 is SGHRS and CDR2 YFSETQ. The CDR3 is 15 amino acids. The DNA of the CDR3 is TGCGCCAGCAGCTTTTCGGGAACTGGGGCCAACGTCCTGACTTTC. Encoded protein: CASSFSGTGANVLTF.

Concerning this clone itself: At one end, the junction sequence differs from germline, possibly due to a read error. The genes are TRBV5-4 and TRBJ1-2, with 12 bases that match TRBD1. Germline V gene sequence: CDR1 SGHNT, CDR2 YYREEE (reference sequence). This CDR3 region has 16 residues. For the CDR3, the DNA is TGTGCCAGCAGCTACCCCGGGACAGGGGGCTTCTATAGCTACACCTTC. Its translation: CASSYPGTGGFYSYTF.

This chain links TRBV5-1 with TRBJ1-1; no clear D gene. This CDR3 has 16 amino acids. V was pared by 0 bases and J by 1 base, with 13 bases between. Germline assignment: CDR1 SGHRS and CDR2 YFSETQ. The CDR3 here is CASSLAHARGNTEAFF. The CDR3 DNA is TGCGCCAGCAGCTTGGCCCATGCTCGGGGGAACACTGAAGCTTTCTTT.

The V and J genes are TRBV19 and TRBJ2-2; TRBD1 matches at 7 bases. CDR1 is LNHDA and CDR2 is SQIVND in the germline V gene (reference sequence). With V trimmed by 4 bases and J by 3 bases, 8 bases remained unmatched. This CDR3 spans 16 amino acids. DNA for the CDR3: TGTGCCAGTAGTACCCGACAGGGTGGGGACACCGGGGAGCTGTTTTTT. It translates to CASSTRQGGDTGELFF.

The rearrangement links TRBV4-1 to TRBJ1-2, with a weak D call TRBD1 (5 bases). This CDR3 region has 15 residues. The V end was cut by 2 bases, the J end by 6 bases, with 16 bases between. Per germline, CDR1 MGHRA and CDR2 YSYEKL. The CDR3 here is CASSQTSAQGDGYTF. The CDR3 DNA reads as TGCGCCAGCAGCCAAACGTCGGCGCAGGGTGATGGCTACACCTTC.

This clone occurred once. The chain recombines TRBV10-1 with TRBJ2-3; a possible D gene is TRBD2 (6 bases). The germline V gene encodes CDR1 WNHNN and CDR2 SYGVQD (reference sequence). Between the trimmed V and J ends, which lost 4 bases and 2 bases, there was a span of 16 bases. The CDR3 is made up of 16 amino acids. CDR3 region: CASSGNRDSNTDTQYF. CDR3 nucleotides: TGCGCCAGCAGTGGAAACCGGGACTCTAACACAGATACGCAGTATTTT.

V gene TRBV28 combines with J gene TRBJ1-4; D remains ambiguous. The CDR3 totals 15 residues. The ends were cut back, 6 bases at V and 3 bases at J, with 14 bases in the middle. Per germline, CDR1 MDHEN and CDR2 SYDVKM. CDR3 bases: TGTGCCAGCAGCCGAGGACGGAGACCTAATGAAAAACTGTTTTTT. Its translation: CASSRGRRPNEKLFF.

The chain recombines TRBV5-6 with TRBJ2-6; 10 nucleotides match TRBD1. Germline loops: CDR1 SGHDT, CDR2 YYEEEE. The CDR3 is 19 residues long. Trimming at V came to 0 bases and at J to 2 bases, leaving 8 bases not matched to a gene. CDR3 sequence: CASSLVGQGVVAGANVLTF. The DNA for the CDR3 is TGTGCCAGCAGCTTGGTTGGACAGGGGGTAGTCGCTGGGGCCAACGTCCTGACTTTC.

The rearrangement uses TRBV11-1 and TRBJ2-5, with a possible D match to TRBD1 (5 bases). The CDR3 consists of 13 residues. V was shortened by 4 bases and J by 3 bases, with 9 bases between the two germline ends. CDR1 and CDR2 from the germline V gene are SGHAT and FQDESV (reference sequence). This chain's CDR3 is CASSSRVEETQYF. CDR3 nucleotide sequence: TGTGCCAGCAGCTCCAGGGTGGAAGAGACCCAGTACTTC.

The genes are TRBV11-2 and TRBJ1-2, with D perhaps matching TRBD1 (5 bases). The CDR3 totals 13 residues. The germline CDR1 and CDR2 sequences are SGHAT and FQNNGV. V was clipped by 3 bases and J by 7 bases, with 12 bases between them. DNA for the CDR3: TGTGCCAGCAGCTTCCTCCACGGGGCTGGCTACACCTTC. Translation: CASSFLHGAGYTF.

This chain links TRBV5-1 with TRBJ2-7; D possibly matches TRBD1 or TRBD2 (7 bases each). The ends were cut back, 0 bases at V and 3 bases at J, with 13 bases in the middle. The CDR3 contains 15 residues. Germline-derived CDR1 and CDR2 are SGHRS and YFSETQ. Here the CDR3 DNA reads TGCGCCAGCAGCTTGGCGCAGGGGGAGGGCTACGAGCAGTACTTC. It specifies CASSLAQGEGYEQYF.

The J gene is TRBJ2-5, the V gene TRBV7-2; D possibly corresponds to TRBD1 (6 bases). V was pared by 1 base and J by 5 bases, with 14 bases between. Germline values: CDR1 SGHTA, CDR2 FQGNSA. This CDR3 is built from 15 residues. Here the CDR3 reads CASSLVGHSMETQYF. CDR3 nucleotides: TGTGCCAGCAGCTTAGTGGGACACTCCATGGAGACCCAGTACTTC.

This clone was recorded a few times. This chain uses TRBV27 with TRBJ1-5, with D unresolved. The CDR3 length is 13 residues. Germline CDR1 reads MNHEY; CDR2 reads SMNVEV (reference sequence). V lost 2 bases and J lost 0, with 2 bases in between. The CDR3 DNA reads TGTGCCAGCAGTTTAAGTAGCAATCAGCCCCAGCATTTT. Amino acid sequence: CASSLSSNQPQHF.

V gene TRBV6-6 combines with J gene TRBJ1-5; D gene unclear. V was cut by 0 bases and J by 3 bases, with 9 bases left in between. Germline V gives CDR1 MNHNY, CDR2 SVGAGI (reference sequence). CDR3 length: 15 residues. Here the CDR3 DNA reads TGTGCCAGCAGTTACTCGAGCGACCCCAATCAGCCCCAGCATTTT. This translates into CASSYSSDPNQPQHF.

The V gene is TRBV13, the J gene TRBJ2-1; unclear D gene. Germline lookup yields CDR1 PRHDT and CDR2 FYEKMQ (reference sequence). The CDR3 has 15 amino acids. Trimming took 4 bases from V and 0 from J, leaving 10 bases between them. The DNA for the CDR3 is TGTGCCAGCAGCTCCCCCGCAAGCTCCTACAATGAGCAGTTCTTC. It codes for CASSSPASSYNEQFF.

The CDR3 DNA reads TGTGCCAGCTCCCTTGGGGGAGGAGGTGAAGCTTTCTTT. Amino acids: CASSLGGGGEAFF. The V call is TRBV18, the J call TRBJ1-1; D is perhaps TRBD1 (5 bases). The length of the CDR3 is 13 residues. V lost 6 bases, J lost 7 bases, and 15 bases lay in between. Germline CDR1 reads KGHSH; CDR2 reads LQKENI.